This is a list of T cell receptor beta chains from one sample in a study of blood T cell repertoires in COVID-19. Libraries were prepared by immunoSEQ multiplex PCR; TCRdb keeps only in-frame clonotypes and omits some of them. The sample lists roughly 40,000 clones; 90% to 95% were seen once. Sequenced material: peripheral blood. These receptor sequences come from a human donor in a cohort sampled during active COVID-19. The CDR3 runs from the conserved cysteine through the conserved F or W. The D gene is left open where the match is weak. Clone size is not always given. Where it is, it says once, few, many or a class for expanded clones.

TRBJ1-5,TRBV7-2,TRBD1,.,TGTGCCAGCAGCTTAGGGTCGGACAGGAGCAATCAGCCCCAGCATTTT,CASSLGSDRSNQPQHF
TRBJ2-3,TRBV4-2,TRBD2,.,TGTGCCAGCAGCCAAGCACTAGCGGGACAAGATACGCAGTATTTT,CASSQALAGQDTQYF
TRBJ1-5,TRBV7-6,TRBD1,.,TGTGCCAGCAGCCGTACAGGGGATTCCGGCAATCAGCCCCAGCATTTT,CASSRTGDSGNQPQHF
TRBJ1-1,TRBV6-5,.,medium-sized,TGTGCCAGCAGTTATACGGGCACTGAAGCTTTCTTT,CASSYTGTEAFF
TRBJ1-2,TRBV5-1,TRBD1,.,TGCGCCAGCAGCGAAGGGACAGGGGAAGGCTACACCTTC,CASSEGTGEGYTF
TRBJ2-4,TRBV2,.,.,TGTGCCAGCAGTGAAGGTAGCTCCGAAAGGTACTTC,CASSEGSSERYF
TRBJ2-1,TRBV19,TRBD2,once,TGTGCCAGTAGTACGGGACTAGCGAGATACAATGAGCAGTTCTTC,CASSTGLARYNEQFF
TRBJ1-4,TRBV5-6,.,.,TGTGCCAGCAGCTCCGGAGGTGGGAAACTGTTTTTT,CASSSGGGKLFF
TRBJ1-2,TRBV27,.,.,TGTGCCAGCAGCTATAACGCGGGGGACTCGGCTAACTATGGCTACACCTTC,CASSYNAGDSANYGYTF
TRBJ2-2,TRBV6-1,.,.,TGTGCCAGCAGTGAAAAGGGGACCGGGGAGCTGTTTTTT,CASSEKGTGELFF
TRBJ1-5,TRBV6-1,TRBD1,.,TGTGCCAGCAGTGAAAATGGACAGGGAAATCAGCCCCAGCATTTT,CASSENGQGNQPQHF
TRBJ2-7,TRBV9,TRBD1,.,TGTGCCAGCAGCACTCGACAGGGGGCGGCGTCCTACGAGCAGTACTTC,CASSTRQGAASYEQYF
TRBJ1-1,TRBV27,.,.,TGTGCCAGCAGTTTAACAGGTGCCACTGAAGCTTTCTTT,CASSLTGATEAFF
TRBJ1-1,TRBV29-1,.,.,TGCAGCGTTGAAGGGGCAGGGAACACTGAAGCTTTCTTT,CSVEGAGNTEAFF
TRBJ1-5,TRBV5-5,.,.,TGTGCCAGCAGCTTGGCCCCGGGAGGGACCTGGCGCAATCAGCCCCAGCATTTT,CASSLAPGGTWRNQPQHF
TRBJ1-5,TRBV30,.,.,TGTGCCTGGAGTGTACAGGCAGGTCGGGCGCTGGGTGCCCAGCATTTT,CAWSVQAGRALGAQHF
TRBJ2-1,TRBV4-1,TRBD1,.,TGCGCCAGCAGCCAAGATGTAATCAGACAGGGTTCTCCCTACAATGAGCAGTTCTTC,CASSQDVIRQGSPYNEQFF
TRBJ2-7,TRBV27,.,.,TGTGCCAGCAGTTGGAGAGGCGGCGAGCAGTACTTC,CASSWRGGEQYF
TRBJ2-3,TRBV11-2,TRBD2,.,TGTGCCAGCAGCCAACATCCTAGCGGGGGGGCCTCAGATACGCAGTATTTT,CASSQHPSGGASDTQYF
TRBJ2-1,TRBV29-1,TRBD2,.,TGCAGCGTTGGCTTTGGGAGCGGGAGGCGAAATGAGCAGTTCTTC,CSVGFGSGRRNEQFF
TRBJ1-2,TRBV28,TRBD1,.,TGTGCCAGCAGTGAGACAGGGTCTGGGTATGGCTACACCTTC,CASSETGSGYGYTF
TRBJ1-5,TRBV11-2,.,.,TGTGCCAGCAGCTTAGGGGGGGGAGGTCAGCCCCAGCATTTT,CASSLGGGGQPQHF